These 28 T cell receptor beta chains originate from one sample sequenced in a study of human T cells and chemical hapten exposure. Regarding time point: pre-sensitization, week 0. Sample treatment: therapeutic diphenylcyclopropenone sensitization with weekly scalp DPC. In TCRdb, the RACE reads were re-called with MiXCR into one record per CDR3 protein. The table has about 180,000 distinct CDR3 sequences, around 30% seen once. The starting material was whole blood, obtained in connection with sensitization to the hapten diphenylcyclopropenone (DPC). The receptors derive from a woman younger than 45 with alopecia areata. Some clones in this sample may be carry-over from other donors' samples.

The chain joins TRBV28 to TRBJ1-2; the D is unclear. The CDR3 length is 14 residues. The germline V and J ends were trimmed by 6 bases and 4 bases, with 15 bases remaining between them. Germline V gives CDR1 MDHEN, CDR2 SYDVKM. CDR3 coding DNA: TGTGCCAGCAGGACACGTCTAGAGGGCTATGGCTACACCTTC. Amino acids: CASRTRLEGYGYTF.

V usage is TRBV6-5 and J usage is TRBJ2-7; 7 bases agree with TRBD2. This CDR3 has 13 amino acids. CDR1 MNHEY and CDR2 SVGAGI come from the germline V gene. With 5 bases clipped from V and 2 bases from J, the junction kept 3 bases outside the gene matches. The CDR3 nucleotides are TGTGCCAGCAGTAAGACTAGCACCTACGAGCAGTACTTC. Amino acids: CASSKTSTYEQYF.

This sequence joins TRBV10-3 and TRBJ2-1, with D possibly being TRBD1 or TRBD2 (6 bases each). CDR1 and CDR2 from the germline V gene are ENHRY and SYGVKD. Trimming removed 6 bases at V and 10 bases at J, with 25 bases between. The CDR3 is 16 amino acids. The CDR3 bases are TGTGCCATCAGCCCACTCACAGGGCGGGCGGGGAGCGAGCAGTTCTTC. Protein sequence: CAISPLTGRAGSEQFF.

The CDR3 protein is CASSLVLHGEQYF. In DNA, the CDR3 is TGCGCCAGCAGCTTGGTTCTTCATGGGGAGCAGTACTTC. The genes are TRBV5-1 and TRBJ2-7; no reliable D call. V was shortened by 0 bases and J by 7 bases, with 11 bases between the two germline ends. Germline V gene data show CDR1 as SGHRS and CDR2 as YFSETQ. The CDR3 spans 13 residues.

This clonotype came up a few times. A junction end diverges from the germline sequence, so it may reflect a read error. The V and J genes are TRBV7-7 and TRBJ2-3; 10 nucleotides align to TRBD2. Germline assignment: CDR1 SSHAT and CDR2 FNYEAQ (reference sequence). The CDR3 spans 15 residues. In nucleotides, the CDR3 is TGTGCTAGCAGCCCTCTAGCGGGAGTGGCAGATACGCAGTATTTT. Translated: CASSPLAGVADTQYF. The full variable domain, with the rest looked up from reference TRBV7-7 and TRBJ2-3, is GAGVSQSPRYKVTKRGQDVTLRCDPISSHATLYWYQQALGQGPEFLTYFNYEAQPDKSGLPSDRFSAERPEGSISTLTIQRTEQRDSAMYRCASSPLAGVADTQYFGPGTRLTVL.

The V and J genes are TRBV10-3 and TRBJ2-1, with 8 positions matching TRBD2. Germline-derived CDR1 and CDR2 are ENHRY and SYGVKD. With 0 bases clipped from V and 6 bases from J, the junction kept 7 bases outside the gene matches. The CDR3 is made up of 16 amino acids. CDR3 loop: CAISESRGGQVNEQFF. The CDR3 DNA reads TGTGCCATCAGTGAGTCCCGCGGGGGGCAAGTCAATGAGCAGTTCTTC.

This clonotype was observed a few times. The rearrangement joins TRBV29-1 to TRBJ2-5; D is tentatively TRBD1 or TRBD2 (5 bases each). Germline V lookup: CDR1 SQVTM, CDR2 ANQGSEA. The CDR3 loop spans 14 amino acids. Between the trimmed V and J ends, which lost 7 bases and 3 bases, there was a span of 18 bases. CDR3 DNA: TGCAGCGGGGAGACGGGACGATATAAAGAGACCCAGTACTTC. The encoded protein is CSGETGRYKETQYF.

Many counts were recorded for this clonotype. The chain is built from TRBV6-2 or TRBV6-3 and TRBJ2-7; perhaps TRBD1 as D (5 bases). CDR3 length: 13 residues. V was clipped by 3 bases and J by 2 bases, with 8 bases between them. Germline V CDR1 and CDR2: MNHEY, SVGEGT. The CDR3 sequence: CASSYQDTYEQYF. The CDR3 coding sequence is TGTGCCAGCAGTTATCAGGACACCTACGAGCAGTACTTC.

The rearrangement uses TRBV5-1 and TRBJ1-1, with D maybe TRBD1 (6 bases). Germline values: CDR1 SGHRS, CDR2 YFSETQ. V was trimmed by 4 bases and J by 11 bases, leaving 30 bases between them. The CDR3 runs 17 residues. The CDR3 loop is CASSPGTTGGRALDAFF. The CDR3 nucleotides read TGCGCCAGCAGCCCCGGGACAACGGGCGGGCGGGCACTGGACGCTTTCTTT.

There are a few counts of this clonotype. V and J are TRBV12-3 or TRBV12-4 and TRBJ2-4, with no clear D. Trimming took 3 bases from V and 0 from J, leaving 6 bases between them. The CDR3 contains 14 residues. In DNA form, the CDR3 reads TGTGCCAGCAGTTTTTCACTAGCCAAAAACATTCAGTACTTC. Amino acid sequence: CASSFSLAKNIQYF.

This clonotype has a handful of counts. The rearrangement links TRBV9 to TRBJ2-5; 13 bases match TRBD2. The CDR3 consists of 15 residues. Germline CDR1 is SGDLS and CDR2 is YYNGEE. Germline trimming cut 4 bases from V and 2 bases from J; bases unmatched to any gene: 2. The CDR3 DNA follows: TGTGCCAGCAGCACGGGACTAGCGGGACAAGAGACCCAGTACTTC. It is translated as CASSTGLAGQETQYF.

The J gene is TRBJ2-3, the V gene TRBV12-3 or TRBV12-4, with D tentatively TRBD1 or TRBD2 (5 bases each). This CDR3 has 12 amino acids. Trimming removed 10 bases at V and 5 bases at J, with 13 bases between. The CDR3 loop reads CATGHGVDTQYF. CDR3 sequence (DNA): TGTGCCACCGGACACGGGGTAGATACGCAGTATTTT.

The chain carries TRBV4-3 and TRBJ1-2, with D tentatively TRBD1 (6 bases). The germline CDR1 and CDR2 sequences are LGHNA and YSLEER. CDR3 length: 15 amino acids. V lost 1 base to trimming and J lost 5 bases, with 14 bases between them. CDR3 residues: CASSQGGQGSYGYTF. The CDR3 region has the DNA TGCGCCAGCAGCCAAGGAGGGCAGGGGTCTTATGGCTACACCTTC.

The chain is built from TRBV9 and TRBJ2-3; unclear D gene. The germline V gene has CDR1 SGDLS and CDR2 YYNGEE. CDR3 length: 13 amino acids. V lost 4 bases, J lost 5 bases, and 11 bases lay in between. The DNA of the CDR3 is TGTGCCAGCAGCCCACCCTCGTTAGATACGCAGTATTTT. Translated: CASSPPSLDTQYF.

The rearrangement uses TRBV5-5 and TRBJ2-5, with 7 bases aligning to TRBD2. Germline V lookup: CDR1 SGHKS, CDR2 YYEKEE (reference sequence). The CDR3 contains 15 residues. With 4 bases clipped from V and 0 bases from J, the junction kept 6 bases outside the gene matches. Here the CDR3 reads CASSVSGGNQETQYF. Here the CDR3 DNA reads TGTGCCAGCAGCGTATCGGGGGGAAACCAAGAGACCCAGTACTTC.

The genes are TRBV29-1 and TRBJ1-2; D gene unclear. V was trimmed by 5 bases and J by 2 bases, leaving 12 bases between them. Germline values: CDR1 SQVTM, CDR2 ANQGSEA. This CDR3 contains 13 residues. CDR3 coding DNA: TGCAGCGTTTTACGGACGGAGAACTATGGCTACACCTTC. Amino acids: CSVLRTENYGYTF.

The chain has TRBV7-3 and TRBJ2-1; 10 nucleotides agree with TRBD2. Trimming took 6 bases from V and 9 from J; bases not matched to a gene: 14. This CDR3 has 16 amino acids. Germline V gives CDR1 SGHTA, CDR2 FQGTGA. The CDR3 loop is CASRSPLAGAFGEQFF. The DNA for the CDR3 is TGTGCCAGCAGGTCCCCCCTAGCGGGAGCGTTTGGTGAGCAGTTCTTC. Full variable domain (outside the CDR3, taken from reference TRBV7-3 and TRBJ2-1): GAGVSQTPSNKVTEKGKYVELRCDPISGHTALYWYRQSLGQGPEFLIYFQGTGAADDSGLPNDRFFAVRPEGSVSTLKIQRTERGDSAVYLCASRSPLAGAFGEQFFGPGTRLTVL.

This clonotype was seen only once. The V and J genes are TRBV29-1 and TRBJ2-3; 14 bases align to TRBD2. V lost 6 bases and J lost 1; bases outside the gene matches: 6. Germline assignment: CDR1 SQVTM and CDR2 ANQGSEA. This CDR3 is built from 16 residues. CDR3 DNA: TGCAGCGTCGGGACTAGCGGGAGCCGGGGCACAGATACGCAGTATTTT. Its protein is CSVGTSGSRGTDTQYF.

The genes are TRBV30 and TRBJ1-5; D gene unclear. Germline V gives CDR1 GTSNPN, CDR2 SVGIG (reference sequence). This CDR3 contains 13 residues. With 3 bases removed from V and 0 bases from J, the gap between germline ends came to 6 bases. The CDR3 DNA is TGTGCCTGGAGCCCCAGTAGCAATCAGCCCCAGCATTTT. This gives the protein CAWSPSSNQPQHF. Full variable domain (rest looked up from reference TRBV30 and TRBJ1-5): SQTIHQWPATLVQPVGSPLSLECTVEGTSNPNLYWYRQAAGRGLQLLFYSVGIGQISSEVPQNLSASRPQDRQFILSSKKLLLSDSGFYLCAWSPSSNQPQHFGDGTRLSIL.

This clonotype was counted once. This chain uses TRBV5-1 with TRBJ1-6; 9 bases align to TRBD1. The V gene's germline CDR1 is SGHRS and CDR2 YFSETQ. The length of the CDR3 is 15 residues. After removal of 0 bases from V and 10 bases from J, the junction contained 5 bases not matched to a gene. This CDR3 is CASSLAGQGDSPLHF. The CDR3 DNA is TGCGCCAGCAGCTTGGCGGGACAGGGTGACTCACCCCTCCACTTT.

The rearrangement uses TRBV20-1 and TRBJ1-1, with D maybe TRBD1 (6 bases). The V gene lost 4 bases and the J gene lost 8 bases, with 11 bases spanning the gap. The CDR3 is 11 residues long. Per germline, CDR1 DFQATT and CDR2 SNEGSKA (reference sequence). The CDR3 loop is CSAMGAPEAFF. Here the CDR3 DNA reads TGCAGTGCTATGGGGGCACCCGAAGCTTTCTTT.

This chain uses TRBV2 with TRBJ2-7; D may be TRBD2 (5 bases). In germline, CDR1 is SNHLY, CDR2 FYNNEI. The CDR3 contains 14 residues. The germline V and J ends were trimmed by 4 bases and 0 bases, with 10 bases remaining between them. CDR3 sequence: CASSVKRDSYEQYF. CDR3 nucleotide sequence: TGTGCCAGCAGTGTGAAACGGGACTCCTACGAGCAGTACTTC. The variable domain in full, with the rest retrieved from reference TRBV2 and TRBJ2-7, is EPEVTQTPSHQVTQMGQEVILRCVPISNHLYFYWYRQILGQKVEFLVSFYNNEISEKSEIFDDQFSVERPDGSNFTLKIRSTKLEDSAMYFCASSVKRDSYEQYFGPGTRLTVT.

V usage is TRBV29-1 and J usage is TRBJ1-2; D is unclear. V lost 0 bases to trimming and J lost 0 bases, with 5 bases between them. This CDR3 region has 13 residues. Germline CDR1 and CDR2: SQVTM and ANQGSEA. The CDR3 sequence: CSVEEQPNYGYTF. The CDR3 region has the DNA TGCAGCGTTGAAGAACAACCTAACTATGGCTACACCTTC.

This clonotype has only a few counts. The DNA for the CDR3 is TGTGCCAGCAGTTTGGGGGGTCAAAAACTGTTTTTT. This codes for CASSLGGQKLFF. The V and J genes are TRBV28 and TRBJ1-4; tentatively, D is TRBD1 (5 bases). From germline, CDR1 is MDHEN and CDR2 SYDVKM. V lost 3 bases, J lost 9 bases, and 8 bases lay in between. The CDR3 is 12 residues long.

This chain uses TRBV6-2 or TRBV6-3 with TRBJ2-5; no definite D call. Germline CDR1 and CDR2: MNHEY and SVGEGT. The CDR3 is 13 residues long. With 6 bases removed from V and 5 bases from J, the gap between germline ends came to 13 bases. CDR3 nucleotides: TGTGCCAGCAGCCAGACTCTCGGGGAGACCCAGTACTTC. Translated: CASSQTLGETQYF.

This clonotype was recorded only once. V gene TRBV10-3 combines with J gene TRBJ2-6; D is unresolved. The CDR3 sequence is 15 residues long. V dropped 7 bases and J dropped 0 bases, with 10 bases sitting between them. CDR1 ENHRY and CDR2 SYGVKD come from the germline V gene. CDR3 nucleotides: TGTGCCATCATGGCGGAGCCCTCTGGGGCCAACGTCCTGACTTTC. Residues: CAIMAEPSGANVLTF.

CDR3 nucleotides: TGTGCCAGCAGTTCCGCCGGAGAGGGGTACAATGAGCAGTTCTTC. It specifies CASSSAGEGYNEQFF. V gene TRBV28 combines with J gene TRBJ2-1; D could derive from TRBD1 or TRBD2 (5 bases each). The CDR3 runs 15 residues. Trimming shortened V by 4 bases and J by 4 bases, and 14 bases separated the two germline ends. Germline CDR1 and CDR2: MDHEN and SYDVKM.

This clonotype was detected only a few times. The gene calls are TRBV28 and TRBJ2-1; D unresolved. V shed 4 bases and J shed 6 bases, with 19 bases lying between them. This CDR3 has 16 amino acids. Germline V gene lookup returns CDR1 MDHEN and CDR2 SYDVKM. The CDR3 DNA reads TGTGCCAGCAGTTCCACCCTAGGGTCGGGTTCCAATGAGCAGTTCTTC. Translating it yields CASSSTLGSGSNEQFF.